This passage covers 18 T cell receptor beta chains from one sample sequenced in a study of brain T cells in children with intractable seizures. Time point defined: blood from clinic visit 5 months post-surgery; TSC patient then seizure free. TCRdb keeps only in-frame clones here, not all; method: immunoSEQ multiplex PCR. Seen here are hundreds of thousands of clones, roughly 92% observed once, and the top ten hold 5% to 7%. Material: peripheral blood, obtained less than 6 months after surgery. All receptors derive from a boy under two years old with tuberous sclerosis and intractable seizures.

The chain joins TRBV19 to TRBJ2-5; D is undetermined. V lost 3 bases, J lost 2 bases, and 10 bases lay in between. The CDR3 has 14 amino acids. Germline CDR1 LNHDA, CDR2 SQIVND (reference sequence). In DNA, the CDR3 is TGTGCCAGTAGTATTTGGCTGGATCAAGAGACCCAGTACTTC. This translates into CASSIWLDQETQYF.

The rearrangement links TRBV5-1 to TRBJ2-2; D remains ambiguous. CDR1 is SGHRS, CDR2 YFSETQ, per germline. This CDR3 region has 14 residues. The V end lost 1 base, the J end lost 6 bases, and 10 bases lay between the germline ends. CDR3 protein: CASSLSDRAGELFF. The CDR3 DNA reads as TGCGCCAGCAGCTTGTCGGATCGCGCCGGGGAGCTGTTTTTT. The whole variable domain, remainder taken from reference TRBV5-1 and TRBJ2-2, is KAGVTQTPRYLIKTRGQQVTLSCSPISGHRSVSWYQQTPGQGLQFLFEYFSETQRNKGNFPGRFSGRQFSNSRSEMNVSTLELGDSALYLCASSLSDRAGELFFGEGSRLTVL.

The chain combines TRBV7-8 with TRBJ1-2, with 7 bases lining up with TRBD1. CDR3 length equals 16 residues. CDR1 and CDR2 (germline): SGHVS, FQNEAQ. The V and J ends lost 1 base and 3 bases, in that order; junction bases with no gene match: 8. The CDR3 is CASSLVDRPTHYGYTF. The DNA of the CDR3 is TGTGCCAGCAGCTTAGTGGACAGGCCAACTCACTATGGCTACACCTTC.

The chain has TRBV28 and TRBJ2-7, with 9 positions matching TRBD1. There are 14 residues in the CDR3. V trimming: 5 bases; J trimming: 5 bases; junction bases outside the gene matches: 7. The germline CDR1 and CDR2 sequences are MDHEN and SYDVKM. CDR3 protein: CASSKGDRVHEQYF. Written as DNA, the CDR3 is TGTGCCAGCAGTAAAGGGGACAGGGTCCACGAGCAGTACTTC.

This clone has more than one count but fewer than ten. The CDR3 protein is CASSFRGDQPQHF. The CDR3 region has the DNA TGTGCCAGCAGTTTCCGGGGGGACCAGCCCCAGCATTTT. The chain combines TRBV6-5 with TRBJ1-5; possibly TRBD1 for D (5 bases). The CDR3 spans 13 residues. Germline V lookup: CDR1 MNHEY, CDR2 SVGAGI. The V gene lost 4 bases and the J gene lost 7 bases, with 11 bases spanning the gap.

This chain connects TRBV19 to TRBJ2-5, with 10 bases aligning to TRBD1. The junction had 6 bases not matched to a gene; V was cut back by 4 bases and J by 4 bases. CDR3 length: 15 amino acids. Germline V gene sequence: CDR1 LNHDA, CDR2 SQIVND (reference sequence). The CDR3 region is CASSKVTGGLETQYF. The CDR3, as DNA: TGTGCCAGTAGTAAAGTGACAGGGGGCTTAGAGACCCAGTACTTC.

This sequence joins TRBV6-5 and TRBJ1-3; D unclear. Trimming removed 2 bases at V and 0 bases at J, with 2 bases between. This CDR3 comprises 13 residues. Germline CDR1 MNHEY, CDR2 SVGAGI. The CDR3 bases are TGTGCCAGCAGTTACAGCTCTGGAAACACCATATATTTT. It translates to CASSYSSGNTIYF.

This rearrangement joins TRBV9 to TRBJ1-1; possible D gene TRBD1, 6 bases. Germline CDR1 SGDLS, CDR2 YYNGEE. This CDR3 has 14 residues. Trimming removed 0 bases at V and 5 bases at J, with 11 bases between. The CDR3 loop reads CASSVAGQPTEAFF. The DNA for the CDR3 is TGTGCCAGCAGCGTAGCTGGACAGCCGACTGAAGCTTTCTTT. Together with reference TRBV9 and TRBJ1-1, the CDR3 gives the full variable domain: DSGVTQTPKHLITATGQRVTLRCSPRSGDLSVYWYQQSLDQGLQFLIQYYNGEERAKGNILERFSAQQFPDLHSELNLSSLELGDSALYFCASSVAGQPTEAFFGQGTRLTVV.

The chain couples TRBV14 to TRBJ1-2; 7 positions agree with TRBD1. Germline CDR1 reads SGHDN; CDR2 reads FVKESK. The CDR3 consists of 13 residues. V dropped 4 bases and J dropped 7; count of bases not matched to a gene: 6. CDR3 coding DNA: TGTGCCAGCAGCCTTAGACAGGGTGGTGGCTACACCTTC. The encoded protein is CASSLRQGGGYTF.

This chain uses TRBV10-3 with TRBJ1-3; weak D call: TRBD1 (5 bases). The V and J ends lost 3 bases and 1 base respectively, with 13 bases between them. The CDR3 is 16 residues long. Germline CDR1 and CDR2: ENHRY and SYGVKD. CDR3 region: CAISDLGGGSGNTIYF. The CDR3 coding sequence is TGTGCCATCAGTGACCTCGGGGGTGGATCTGGAAACACCATATATTTT.

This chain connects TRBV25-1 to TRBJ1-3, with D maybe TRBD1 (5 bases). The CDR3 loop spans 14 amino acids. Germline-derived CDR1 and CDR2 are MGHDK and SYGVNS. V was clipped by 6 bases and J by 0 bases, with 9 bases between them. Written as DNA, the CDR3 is TGTGCCAGCAGCGACAGCCGCTCTGGAAACACCATATATTTT. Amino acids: CASSDSRSGNTIYF.

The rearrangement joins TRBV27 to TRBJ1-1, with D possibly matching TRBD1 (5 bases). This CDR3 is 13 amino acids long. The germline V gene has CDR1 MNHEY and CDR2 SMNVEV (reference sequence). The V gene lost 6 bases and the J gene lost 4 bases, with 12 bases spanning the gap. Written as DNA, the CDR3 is TGTGCCAGCAGCAGGGAAAGCGGCACTGAAGCTTTCTTT. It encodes CASSRESGTEAFF.

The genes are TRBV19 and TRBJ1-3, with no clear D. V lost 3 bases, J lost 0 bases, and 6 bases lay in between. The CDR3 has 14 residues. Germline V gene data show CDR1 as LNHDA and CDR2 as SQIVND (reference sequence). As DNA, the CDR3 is TGTGCCAGTAGTATCTTGGACTCTGGAAACACCATATATTTT. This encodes CASSILDSGNTIYF.

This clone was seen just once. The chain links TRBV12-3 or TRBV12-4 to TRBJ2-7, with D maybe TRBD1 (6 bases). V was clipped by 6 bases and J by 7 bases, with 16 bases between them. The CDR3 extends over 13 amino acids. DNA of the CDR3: TGTGCCAGCAGCCTATCAGGGGCAAAGGAGCAGTACTTC. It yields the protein CASSLSGAKEQYF.

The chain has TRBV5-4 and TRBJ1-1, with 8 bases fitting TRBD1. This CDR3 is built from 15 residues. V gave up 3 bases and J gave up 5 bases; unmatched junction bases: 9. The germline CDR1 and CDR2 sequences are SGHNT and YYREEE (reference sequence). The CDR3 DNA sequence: TGTGCCAGCAGCTGGGGACAGGATCGTCAAACTGAAGCTTTCTTT. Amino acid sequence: CASSWGQDRQTEAFF.

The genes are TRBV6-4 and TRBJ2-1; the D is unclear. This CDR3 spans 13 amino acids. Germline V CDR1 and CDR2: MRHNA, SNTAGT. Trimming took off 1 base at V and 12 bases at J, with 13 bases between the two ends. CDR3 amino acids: CASSDYLFLGQFF. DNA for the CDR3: TGTGCCAGCAGTGACTACCTATTCCTGGGGCAGTTCTTC.

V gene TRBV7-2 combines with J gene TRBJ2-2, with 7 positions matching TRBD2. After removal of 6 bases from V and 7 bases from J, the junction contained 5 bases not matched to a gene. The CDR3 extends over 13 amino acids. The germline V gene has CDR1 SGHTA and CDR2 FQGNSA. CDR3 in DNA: TGTGCCAGCAGACTATGGGAGGGCGGGGAGCTGTTTTTT. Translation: CASRLWEGGELFF.

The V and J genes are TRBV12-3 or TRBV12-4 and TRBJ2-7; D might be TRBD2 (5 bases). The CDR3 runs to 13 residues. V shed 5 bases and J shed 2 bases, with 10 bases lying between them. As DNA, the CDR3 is TGTGCCAGCAGTGAGGGCTCCCCCTACGAGCAGTACTTC. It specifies CASSEGSPYEQYF.